These T cell receptor beta chains were read from a single sample in a study of T cell responses to AZD1222 COVID-19 vaccine. The data were produced by immunoSEQ multiplex PCR, yet TCRdb's version contains in-frame clones alone and is incomplete. This table has some 170,000 clones, about 88% appearing once. Sequencing used peripheral blood, obtained on day 0 of AZD1222 vaccination. The receptor set was obtained from an adult in good health. The CDR3 runs from the conserved cysteine through the conserved F or W. The order of the fields is clone size, J gene, D gene, V gene, CDR3 protein, CDR3 DNA. A D gene is named only where the DNA matches it firmly. A clone size is listed for some rows: how often the clone was seen (once, few, many), or a class if it is expanded.

size: NA; J: TRBJ2-3; D: TRBD2; V: TRBV10-3; CDR3: CAISASSGGTDTQYF; DNA: TGTGCCATCAGTGCATCTAGCGGGGGCACAGATACGCAGTATTTT
size: NA; J: TRBJ2-5; D: TRBD2; V: TRBV7-8; CDR3: CASTTPGGMETQYF; DNA: TGTGCCAGCACCACCCCGGGGGGGATGGAGACCCAGTACTTC
size: NA; J: TRBJ1-1; D: NA; V: TRBV11-2; CDR3: CASSLVQLEAFF; DNA: TGTGCCAGCAGCTTAGTACAGCTTGAAGCTTTCTTT
size: NA; J: TRBJ1-3; D: NA; V: TRBV3-1/TRBV3-2; CDR3: CASSQMGRAPSGNTIYF; DNA: TGTGCCAGCAGCCAGATGGGAAGGGCTCCATCTGGAAACACCATATATTTT
size: NA; J: TRBJ2-1; D: TRBD2; V: TRBV20-1; CDR3: CSASPGTSVRNEQFF; DNA: TGCAGTGCTAGTCCCGGGACTAGCGTTCGCAATGAGCAGTTCTTC
size: NA; J: TRBJ1-4; D: NA; V: TRBV30; CDR3: CAWSSTDREKLFF; DNA: TGTGCCTGGAGTTCGACCGATAGAGAAAAACTGTTTTTT
size: NA; J: TRBJ2-3; D: NA; V: TRBV2; CDR3: CASSSTSHSTDTQYF; DNA: TGTGCCAGCAGTTCTACTTCCCATAGCACAGATACGCAGTATTTT
size: NA; J: TRBJ2-2; D: NA; V: TRBV7-9; CDR3: CASTPSGVNTGELFF; DNA: TGTGCCAGCACCCCCTCGGGGGTAAACACCGGGGAGCTGTTTTTT
size: NA; J: TRBJ2-1; D: NA; V: TRBV7-2; CDR3: CASSLFASNNEQFF; DNA: TGTGCCAGCAGCTTATTCGCTAGCAACAATGAGCAGTTCTTC
size: NA; J: TRBJ1-1; D: NA; V: TRBV6-5; CDR3: CASSMGAGDVEAFF; DNA: TGTGCCAGCAGTATGGGAGCGGGAGATGTCGAAGCTTTCTTT
size: NA; J: TRBJ1-1; D: TRBD1; V: TRBV2; CDR3: CASRDRGRNTEAFF; DNA: TGTGCCAGCAGGGACAGGGGGCGGAACACTGAAGCTTTCTTT
size: NA; J: TRBJ1-4; D: NA; V: TRBV2; CDR3: CASSGEGEKLFF; DNA: TGTGCCAGCAGTGGGGAGGGTGAAAAACTGTTTTTT
size: NA; J: TRBJ2-1; D: NA; V: TRBV3-1/TRBV3-2; CDR3: CASRIQGSSYNEQFF; DNA: TGTGCCAGCAGAATACAGGGAAGCTCCTACAATGAGCAGTTCTTC
size: NA; J: TRBJ2-7; D: NA; V: TRBV10-3; CDR3: CAISEGGNYEQYF; DNA: TGTGCCATCAGTGAGGGGGGGAACTACGAGCAGTACTTC
size: NA; J: TRBJ1-1; D: NA; V: TRBV28; CDR3: CASRKGGGNTEAFF; DNA: TGTGCCAGCAGGAAAGGGGGGGGGAACACTGAAGCTTTCTTT
size: NA; J: TRBJ1-2; D: NA; V: TRBV30; CDR3: CAWSRTNYNYGYTF; DNA: TGTGCCTGGAGCAGGACAAATTATAACTATGGCTACACCTTC
size: once; J: TRBJ1-4; D: TRBD1; V: TRBV29-1; CDR3: CSVELVRGFGKLFF; DNA: TGCAGCGTTGAATTGGTCAGGGGGTTTGGTAAACTGTTTTTT
size: NA; J: TRBJ2-1; D: NA; V: TRBV5-1; CDR3: CASSLDGMDEQFF; DNA: TGCGCCAGCAGCTTAGACGGAATGGATGAGCAGTTCTTC
size: NA; J: TRBJ2-2; D: TRBD1; V: TRBV10-1; CDR3: CASSRSGTGYTGELFF; DNA: TGCGCCAGCAGCCGATCCGGGACAGGGTACACCGGGGAGCTGTTTTTT
size: NA; J: TRBJ1-6; D: NA; V: TRBV9; CDR3: CASSVDHSPLHF; DNA: TGTGCCAGCAGCGTAGATCATTCACCCCTCCACTTT
size: NA; J: TRBJ2-2; D: NA; V: TRBV30; CDR3: CAWGPVGRNTGELFF; DNA: TGTGCCTGGGGGCCGGTTGGGAGAAACACCGGGGAGCTGTTTTTT
size: NA; J: TRBJ1-2; D: NA; V: TRBV28; CDR3: CASRPGNRRGYTF; DNA: TGTGCCAGCAGGCCCGGTAACAGAAGAGGCTACACCTTC
size: NA; J: TRBJ2-3; D: TRBD1; V: TRBV5-1; CDR3: CASSLRTGGFPDTQYF; DNA: TGCGCCAGCAGCTTACGGACAGGGGGCTTCCCAGATACGCAGTATTTT